Sequencing of this TCR beta chain was carried out in a study of immune characterization of retroperitoneal liposarcoma. Each CDR3 protein gets one entry after TCRdb re-called the PCR reads with MiXCR. The repertoire holds around 2,000 distinct CDR3 sequences, with around 30% as singletons. By sample share, this clonotype is medium-sized. The germline gives CDR1 SGHNT, CDR2 YENEEA. This CDR3 spans 12 amino acids. The TCR originated in a female donor with retroperitoneal liposarcoma. This sequence joins TRBV11-3 and TRBJ2-1; no clear D. With the DNA end fitting TRBJ2-5 better, the J assignment may be wrong. Sequenced sample: tumor tissue. CDR3 in amino acids: CASSLGNGFQYF. Written as DNA, the CDR3 is TGTGCCAGCAGCTTAGGAAATGGCTTCCAGTACTTC.